These T cell receptor beta chains were read from a single sample in a study of cytomegalovirus exposure and HLA in healthy donors. Produced via immunoSEQ multiplex PCR; TCRdb's table is partial and in-frame only. The sample includes about 140,000 clones, 80% to 85% of them seen just once. Sequencing was done on a sample of PBMCs. These TCRs come from a male donor in good health and CMV-seropositive. CDR3s include the opening cysteine and the closing phenylalanine or tryptophan. The D gene is left open where the match is weak. A clone size is listed for some rows: how often the clone was seen (once, few, many), or a class if it is expanded.

d_gene	v_gene	abundance	j_gene	CDR3aa	CDR3nt
-	TRBV6-1	few	TRBJ2-3	CASSEVPDSASPQYF	TGTGCCAGCAGTGAAGTCCCGGACAGCGCGTCTCCCCAGTATTTT
TRBD2	TRBV5-4	-	TRBJ2-5	CASSSAGGRQETQYF	TGTGCCAGCAGCAGTGCGGGAGGGCGCCAAGAGACCCAGTACTTC
-	TRBV7-2	few	TRBJ1-1	CASSLGANTEAFF	TGTGCCAGCAGCTTAGGGGCGAACACTGAAGCTTTCTTT
TRBD2	TRBV28	-	TRBJ2-7	CASRLAVPSSCEQYF	TGTGCCAGCAGACTAGCGGTTCCCAGCTCCTGCGAGCAGTACTTC
TRBD2	TRBV29-1	-	TRBJ2-7	CSARGGTHTYEQYF	TGCAGCGCCCGGGGGGGGACCCATACCTACGAGCAGTACTTC
-	TRBV19	-	TRBJ1-1	CASSIDSTEAFF	TGTGCCAGTAGTATAGATTCTACTGAAGCTTTCTTT
-	TRBV11-2	-	TRBJ2-4	CASSYTGWDIQYF	TGTGCCAGCAGCTATACAGGGTGGGACATTCAGTACTTC
TRBD2	TRBV5-1	few	TRBJ2-1	CASSLVTSASYNEQFF	TGCGCCAGCAGCTTGGTGACTAGCGCGTCCTACAATGAGCAGTTCTTC
TRBD2	TRBV13	once	TRBJ2-5	CASSPGTSGGQETQYF	TGTGCCAGCAGCCCAGGGACTAGCGGGGGCCAAGAGACCCAGTACTTC
-	TRBV5-5	few	TRBJ2-7	CASSLGQAPYEQYF	TGTGCCAGCAGCTTGGGGCAGGCTCCCTACGAGCAGTACTTC
TRBD1	TRBV9	-	TRBJ2-3	CASSVRGQRTDTQYF	TGTGCCAGCAGCGTTAGGGGACAGCGCACAGATACGCAGTATTTT
-	TRBV6-6	-	TRBJ1-5	CATLLPGTNQPQHF	TGTGCCACCCTTCTCCCAGGAACCAATCAGCCCCAGCATTTT
TRBD1	TRBV5-1	-	TRBJ1-2	CASSLEGQGPIYGYTF	TGCGCCAGCAGCTTGGAAGGACAGGGCCCGATTTATGGCTACACCTTC
TRBD1	TRBV6-5	-	TRBJ2-7	CASSYSGTGNYEQYF	TGTGCCAGCAGTTACTCGGGGACAGGGAACTACGAGCAGTACTTC
TRBD1	TRBV6-1	-	TRBJ1-3	CASIPGQGVNTIYF	TGTGCCAGCATTCCGGGACAGGGGGTGAACACCATATATTTT
TRBD1	TRBV14	-	TRBJ1-2	CASSQPGQGDYGYTF	TGTGCCAGCAGCCAACCGGGACAGGGTGACTATGGCTACACCTTC
TRBD2	TRBV4-3	-	TRBJ2-7	CASSQDSGRAYEQYF	TGCGCCAGCAGCCAAGATAGCGGGAGGGCATACGAGCAGTACTTC
-	TRBV2	-	TRBJ2-2	CASSELYTGELFF	TGTGCCAGCAGTGAACTATACACCGGGGAGCTGTTTTTT
TRBD2	TRBV4-1	-	TRBJ2-1	CASSREGGGGGTSSYNEQFF	TGCGCCAGCAGCCGAGAGGGGGGCGGGGGGGGAACCAGCTCCTACAATGAGCAGTTCTTC
-	TRBV14	-	TRBJ2-7	CASSQDAGPYEQYF	TGTGCCAGCAGCCAAGATGCAGGGCCCTACGAGCAGTACTTC
TRBD2	TRBV25-1	-	TRBJ2-3	CASSDIPYSGRRDTQYF	TGTGCCAGCAGTGATATCCCCTATAGCGGGAGAAGAGATACGCAGTATTTT
TRBD1	TRBV5-1	once	TRBJ1-3	CASSLGDGTGGTRGNTIYF	TGCGCCAGCAGCTTGGGCGACGGGACAGGGGGCACCAGGGGAAACACCATATATTTT
-	TRBV5-1	-	TRBJ2-5	CASTTGQGGGETQYF	TGCGCCAGCACCACAGGACAGGGAGGGGGAGAGACCCAGTACTTC
TRBD2	TRBV13	-	TRBJ2-1	CASSPGLAGSYNEQFF	TGTGCCAGCAGCCCCGGACTAGCGGGCTCCTACAATGAGCAGTTCTTC
TRBD1	TRBV11-3	few	TRBJ1-1	CASSYTGDTEAFF	TGTGCCAGCAGCTACACAGGGGACACTGAAGCTTTCTTT
-	TRBV15	-	TRBJ2-2	CATSDGSDTGELFF	TGTGCCACCAGCGACGGGAGCGACACCGGGGAGCTGTTTTTT
TRBD1	TRBV19	-	TRBJ1-1	CASSPGQGALRTEAFF	TGTGCCAGTAGTCCGGGACAGGGGGCCCTCCGTACTGAAGCTTTCTTT
TRBD1	TRBV28	-	TRBJ2-7	CASNRPGQGASEQYF	TGTGCCAGCAATAGACCGGGACAGGGGGCGTCGGAGCAGTACTTC
-	TRBV9	-	TRBJ2-7	CASSVDGGGLATQYF	TGTGCCAGCAGCGTAGATGGGGGAGGACTTGCAACGCAGTACTTC
TRBD2	TRBV7-8	-	TRBJ2-2	CASSVGGGDTGELFF	TGTGCCAGCAGCGTGGGGGGGGGTGACACCGGGGAGCTGTTTTTT
-	TRBV11-2	-	TRBJ2-2	CASSLVTGPAGELFF	TGTGCCAGCAGCCTCGTCACAGGTCCCGCCGGGGAGCTGTTTTTT
-	TRBV6-5	-	TRBJ2-3	CASSLVAVNTDTQYF	TGTGCCAGCAGTTTGGTAGCGGTAAACACAGATACGCAGTATTTT
TRBD2	TRBV7-3	-	TRBJ2-1	CASSLLAGGNNEQFF	TGTGCCAGCAGCTTATTAGCGGGAGGTAACAATGAGCAGTTCTTC
TRBD2	TRBV5-6	-	TRBJ2-7	CASSLSSGGIYEQYF	TGTGCCAGCAGCTTGTCTAGCGGGGGCATCTACGAGCAGTACTTC
TRBD1	TRBV7-9	-	TRBJ2-7	CASSLGTGKTYEQYF	TGTGCCAGCAGCCTAGGGACAGGGAAGACCTACGAGCAGTACTTC
-	TRBV6-5	-	TRBJ2-7	CASSYSGDTSYEQYF	TGTGCCAGCAGTTACTCGGGGGACACCTCCTACGAGCAGTACTTC
-	TRBV29-1	few	TRBJ1-1	CSVKGGPSEAFF	TGCAGCGTTAAAGGAGGGCCCTCTGAAGCTTTCTTT
-	TRBV14	-	TRBJ1-4	CASSQGEGDNEKLFF	TGTGCCAGCAGCCAAGGGGAGGGGGACAATGAAAAACTGTTTTTT
-	TRBV7-6	-	TRBJ1-1	CASSSDSYTEAFF	TGTGCCAGCAGCTCCGACAGTTACACTGAAGCTTTCTTT
-	TRBV6-5	-	TRBJ2-3	CASRLSGARDTQYF	TGTGCCAGCAGATTATCAGGGGCCAGAGATACGCAGTATTTT
TRBD2	TRBV5-6	-	TRBJ2-4	CASSLLGGGENIQYF	TGTGCCAGCAGCCTGCTCGGGGGAGGGGAAAACATTCAGTACTTC
TRBD2	TRBV30	-	TRBJ2-3	CAWSQLAGVADTQYF	TGTGCCTGGAGTCAACTAGCGGGGGTGGCAGATACGCAGTATTTT
TRBD2	TRBV7-6	few	TRBJ2-1	CASSKTSGGLNYNEQFF	TGTGCCAGCAGCAAAACTAGCGGGGGGCTCAATTACAATGAGCAGTTCTTC
-	TRBV5-1	-	TRBJ1-6	CASSLDRNSPLHF	TGCGCCAGCAGCTTGGACAGAAATTCACCCCTCCACTTT